This T cell receptor beta chain derives from a study of blood T cell repertoires in COVID-19. Study-wide background: Researchers got acute and convalescent COVID-19 samples from the United States, Italy and Spain. PBMCs, B-cell-depleted T cells, or T cells provided the cDNA or gDNA that made up the material.

The method was immunoSEQ multiplex PCR; TCRdb's version includes in-frame clones alone and lacks a portion of them. The top ten clones hold about 6.3% of a sample with over 50,000 clones, approximately 92% of them seen once. V gave up 7 bases and J gave up 7 bases, with 12 bases separating them. Germline-derived CDR1 and CDR2 are MNHEY and SVGAGI. CDR3 length: 12 amino acids. Specimen: peripheral blood. The chain is built from TRBV6-5 and TRBJ2-3, with D perhaps TRBD2 (5 bases). The clonotype was recovered from a middle-aged man with active COVID-19. The chain's CDR3 is CASIGGGYTQYF. Written as DNA, the CDR3 is TGTGCCAGCATAGGAGGCGGATATACGCAGTATTTT.